This is a list of T cell receptor beta chains from one sample in a study of T cell responses to AZD1222 COVID-19 vaccine. Profiled with immunoSEQ multiplex PCR; TCRdb holds only in-frame clones, not every one. In the table there are about 110,000 clones, about 87% of which are singletons. This specimen consisted of peripheral blood, obtained on day 0 of AZD1222 vaccination. The origin of the receptors is an adult in good health. Both conserved end residues are part of each CDR3. The D gene is left open where the match is weak. Size is omitted from some rows. Given values are once, few, many or a class for expanded clones.

CDR3 | DNA | length | size | J | V | D
CASSQLGPGTSGRTYEQYF | TGTGCCAGCAGCCAACTGGGTCCCGGGACTAGCGGGAGGACCTACGAGCAGTACTTC | 19 | once | TRBJ2-7 | TRBV3-1/TRBV3-2 | TRBD2
CASRGPGTADYEQYF | TGTGCCAGCAGGGGACCCGGGACAGCTGATTACGAGCAGTACTTC | 15 | - | TRBJ2-7 | TRBV6-5 | TRBD1
CASSQYPNLLAEQYF | TGTGCCAGCAGCCAGTATCCGAATCTACTAGCCGAGCAGTACTTC | 15 | - | TRBJ2-7 | TRBV3-1/TRBV3-2 | -
CASSYVILGQETQYF | TGTGCCAGCAGTTATGTTATTCTGGGTCAAGAGACCCAGTACTTC | 15 | - | TRBJ2-5 | TRBV6-5 | -
CATSSSRTANEQFF | TGTGCCACCAGCAGTTCTAGAACGGCCAATGAGCAGTTCTTC | 14 | - | TRBJ2-1 | TRBV15 | -
CASSSQDTGELFF | TGTGCCAGCAGCTCCCAGGACACCGGGGAGCTGTTTTTT | 13 | - | TRBJ2-2 | TRBV5-4 | -
CASSPGQGGRNTEAFF | TGTGCCAGCTCACCGGGGCAGGGGGGAAGGAACACTGAAGCTTTCTTT | 16 | - | TRBJ1-1 | TRBV18 | TRBD1
CASRAGTRGDYEQYF | TGTGCCAGTAGGGCCGGGACCCGAGGCGACTACGAGCAGTACTTC | 15 | - | TRBJ2-7 | TRBV19 | -
CASSPHGAINTEAFF | TGCGCCAGCAGCCCCCACGGCGCAATAAACACTGAAGCTTTCTTT | 15 | - | TRBJ1-1 | TRBV5-1 | -
CSAPDTYEQYF | TGCAGTGCTCCCGACACGTACGAGCAGTACTTC | 11 | - | TRBJ2-7 | TRBV20-1 | -
CASSFGVYEQYF | TGTGCCAGCAGCTTCGGAGTATACGAGCAGTACTTC | 12 | - | TRBJ2-7 | TRBV5-6 | -
CASSLSQRGNQPQHF | TGTGCCAGCAGCTTAAGTCAGAGGGGCAATCAGCCCCAGCATTTT | 15 | - | TRBJ1-5 | TRBV7-2 | -
CASSLVNSPLHF | TGTGCCAGCAGCTTAGTTAATTCACCCCTCCACTTT | 12 | - | TRBJ1-6 | TRBV7-9 | -
CASWTGNYGYTF | TGTGCCAGCTGGACAGGGAACTATGGCTACACCTTC | 12 | - | TRBJ1-2 | TRBV6-5 | TRBD1
CASRRLAGEEQFF | TGTGCCAGCAGACGCCTAGCGGGGGAAGAGCAGTTCTTC | 13 | - | TRBJ2-1 | TRBV6-4 | TRBD2
CAISESSSTRGYTF | TGTGCCATCAGTGAGTCCTCCTCAACGCGTGGCTACACCTTC | 14 | - | TRBJ1-2 | TRBV10-3 | -
CASSLGTGVMHTEAFF | TGTGCCAGCAGCCTAGGCACAGGGGTCATGCACACTGAAGCTTTCTTT | 16 | few | TRBJ1-1 | TRBV7-8 | TRBD1
CASKVQGRSNSPLHF | TGTGCCAGCAAAGTACAAGGACGGTCTAATTCACCCCTCCACTTT | 15 | few | TRBJ1-6 | TRBV2 | -
CASSLGTPGQGASNQPQHF | TGCGCCAGCAGCTTGGGAACACCGGGACAGGGAGCAAGCAATCAGCCCCAGCATTTT | 19 | few | TRBJ1-5 | TRBV5-1 | TRBD1
CASVRGESSGTIYF | TGTGCCAGCGTCCGCGGAGAGTCGTCCGGCACCATATATTTT | 14 | - | TRBJ1-3 | TRBV11-2 | -
CASSRHSSYEQYF | TGTGCCAGCAGCCGACATAGCTCCTACGAGCAGTACTTC | 13 | - | TRBJ2-7 | TRBV3-1/TRBV3-2 | -
CASRPRQGRSMGYTF | TGTGCCAGCAGACCACGACAGGGACGAAGTATGGGCTACACCTTC | 15 | - | TRBJ1-2 | TRBV6-5 | TRBD1
CASSSGNNYGYTF | TGCGCCAGCAGCTCCGGGAATAACTATGGCTACACCTTC | 13 | - | TRBJ1-2 | TRBV5-1 | -
CASSLDWRNNEQFF | TGTGCCAGCAGCTTAGATTGGCGGAACAATGAGCAGTTCTTC | 14 | - | TRBJ2-1 | TRBV7-2 | -
CASSDRGARGNTIYF | TGTGCCAGCAGTGATCGGGGGGCGCGGGGAAACACCATATATTTT | 15 | - | TRBJ1-3 | TRBV2 | -
CASSSLADIRSYGYTF | TGTGCCAGCAGCTCACTCGCAGATATCCGCAGCTATGGCTACACCTTC | 16 | - | TRBJ1-2 | TRBV11-2 | -
CASRLKGGVSEAFF | TGTGCCAGCAGACTTAAAGGGGGCGTCTCTGAAGCTTTCTTT | 14 | - | TRBJ1-1 | TRBV3-1/TRBV3-2 | TRBD1
CASSIKGANPLSGYTF | TGTGCCAGTAGTATCAAGGGGGCGAACCCCCTTTCTGGCTACACCTTC | 16 | - | TRBJ1-2 | TRBV19 | TRBD1
CASSQVQRTPAQNTEAFF | TGTGCCAGCAGCCAAGTGCAGCGGACCCCGGCTCAGAACACTGAAGCTTTCTTT | 18 | once | TRBJ1-1 | TRBV3-1/TRBV3-2 | -
CASSQDRSNSPLHF | TGCGCCAGCTCCCAGGACAGAAGTAATTCACCCCTCCACTTT | 14 | once | TRBJ1-6 | TRBV5-1 | -
CASSKLRKEFCYGYTF | TGTGCCAGCAGCAAACTAAGAAAGGAGTTTTGCTATGGCTACACCTTC | 16 | - | TRBJ1-2 | TRBV21-1 | -
CATRTGGSLYGYTF | TGTGCCACCCGGACAGGGGGCTCTTTATATGGCTACACCTTC | 14 | - | TRBJ1-2 | TRBV10-3 | TRBD1
CASTFLKGPGELFF | TGTGCCAGCACCTTTCTAAAGGGCCCCGGGGAGCTGTTTTTT | 14 | - | TRBJ2-2 | TRBV2 | -
CASSIGQGDTQYF | TGTGCCAGTAGTATAGGCCAGGGTGATACGCAGTATTTT | 13 | - | TRBJ2-3 | TRBV19 | -
CASSSDRDEQYF | TGTGCCAGCAGCTCGGACAGAGACGAGCAGTACTTC | 12 | - | TRBJ2-7 | TRBV11-3 | -